A selection of T cell receptor beta chains follows, all from one sample in a study of cytomegalovirus exposure and HLA in healthy donors. Repertoires were generated with immunoSEQ multiplex PCR, while TCRdb's copy carries only in-frame clones and drops some. Counted here are some 110,000 clones, 70% occurring once; the ten biggest clones make up 8.5% to 9.5%. The sequencing sample was made of PBMCs. Receptors originate from a man aged 25-45 years in good health and CMV-seropositive. CDR3s include the opening cysteine and the closing phenylalanine or tryptophan. D genes are given only for firm matches. Part of the rows lack a size; the others show once, few, many or a class for expanded clones.

len	d_gene	v_gene	abundance	j_gene	CDR3aa	CDR3nt
20	.	TRBV23-1	once	TRBJ1-1	CASSHHGSIRQVKGNTEAFF	TGCGCCAGCAGTCATCATGGATCTATTAGACAGGTGAAGGGGAACACTGAAGCTTTCTTT
15	.	TRBV4-1	.	TRBJ2-3	CASSQGALGADTQYF	TGCGCCAGCAGCCAAGGTGCTTTAGGGGCAGATACGCAGTATTTT
11	TRBD1	TRBV20-1	.	TRBJ1-1	CSAGTGNEAFF	TGCAGTGCCGGGACAGGGAATGAAGCTTTCTTT
15	.	TRBV11-3	.	TRBJ1-4	CASSGPGRGNEKLFF	TGTGCCAGCAGCGGCCCGGGGCGGGGAAATGAAAAACTGTTTTTT
13	.	TRBV28	few	TRBJ1-2	CASRPSGYYGYTF	TGTGCCAGCAGGCCATCAGGGTACTATGGCTACACCTTC
11	.	TRBV30	.	TRBJ2-3	CAWSIRDTQYF	TGTGCCTGGAGTATTAGAGATACGCAGTATTTT
15	TRBD1	TRBV19	.	TRBJ1-1	CASRTVDRARTEAFF	TGTGCCAGTAGGACCGTCGACAGGGCGAGAACTGAAGCTTTCTTT
14	.	TRBV5-1	.	TRBJ2-2	CASILGPNTGELFF	TGCGCCAGCATCCTTGGGCCCAACACCGGGGAGCTGTTTTTT
14	.	TRBV21-1	.	TRBJ1-1	CASRGGEGPTEAFF	TGTGCCAGCAGGGGGGGGGAGGGGCCGACTGAAGCTTTCTTT
15	TRBD1	TRBV28	.	TRBJ2-6	CASSLTGAGTNVLTF	TGTGCCAGCAGTCTGACAGGGGCTGGGACCAACGTCCTGACTTTC
13	TRBD1	TRBV5-1	.	TRBJ2-7	CASSLQGEYEQYF	TGCGCCAGCAGCCTTCAGGGGGAATACGAGCAGTACTTC
19	TRBD1	TRBV5-1	few	TRBJ1-4	CASSLVPTGTGQSNEKLFF	TGCGCCAGCAGCTTGGTACCGACCGGGACAGGGCAGTCTAATGAAAAACTGTTTTTT
15	TRBD1	TRBV10-2	.	TRBJ2-2	CASSVDRGYTGELFF	TGCGCCAGCAGCGTGGACAGGGGATACACCGGGGAGCTGTTTTTT
16	.	TRBV19	.	TRBJ2-1	CASSRPSAVERNEQFF	TGTGCCAGTAGCCGCCCTAGCGCCGTAGAGCGCAATGAGCAGTTCTTC
14	TRBD1	TRBV10-3	.	TRBJ1-3	CAISLQGLGNTIYF	TGTGCCATCAGCCTACAGGGGTTGGGAAACACCATATATTTT
14	TRBD1	TRBV6-4	.	TRBJ2-3	CASSPDRATDTQYF	TGTGCCAGCAGTCCGGACAGGGCCACAGATACGCAGTATTTT
16	.	TRBV9	.	TRBJ2-2	CASSGQPRANTGELFF	TGTGCCAGCAGCGGACAGCCCCGAGCGAACACCGGGGAGCTGTTTTTT
15	.	TRBV19	.	TRBJ2-1	CASTRGTGNNNEQFF	TGTGCCAGTACTCGGGGGACTGGGAATAACAATGAGCAGTTCTTC
12	TRBD1	TRBV5-1	.	TRBJ2-7	CASSWTGGEQYF	TGCGCCAGCAGCTGGACAGGGGGCGAGCAGTACTTC
18	.	TRBV4-1	.	TRBJ1-2	CASSQDVPGGSLDYGYTF	TGCGCCAGCAGCCAAGATGTCCCGGGAGGGTCCCTGGACTATGGCTACACCTTC
16	TRBD1	TRBV5-1	.	TRBJ2-3	CASRLNTGEDTDTQYF	TGCGCCAGCAGACTTAATACAGGGGAAGACACAGATACGCAGTATTTT
15	.	TRBV4-2	.	TRBJ1-5	CASSQDLVGRQPQHF	TGTGCCAGCAGCCAAGATCTGGTGGGGCGTCAGCCCCAGCATTTT
16	.	TRBV7-8	.	TRBJ2-3	CASSLGLFRSTDTQYF	TGTGCCAGCAGCTTAGGTCTCTTTCGGTCCACAGATACGCAGTATTTT
14	TRBD1	TRBV7-9	.	TRBJ1-4	CASRSDREDEKLFF	TGTGCCAGCAGATCGGACAGGGAGGATGAAAAACTGTTTTTT
15	TRBD1	TRBV5-4	few	TRBJ2-3	CASSSQPQGEDTQYF	TGTGCCAGCAGCTCCCAGCCTCAGGGGGAGGATACGCAGTATTTT
15	TRBD1	TRBV27	few	TRBJ1-1	CASSTQTGGRTEAFF	TGTGCCAGCAGTACCCAGACAGGGGGCCGGACTGAAGCTTTCTTT
14	TRBD1	TRBV6-5	.	TRBJ2-2	CASRLGQLTGELFF	TGTGCCAGCAGATTGGGACAGTTAACCGGGGAGCTGTTTTTT
13	.	TRBV9	.	TRBJ2-7	CASSSPTGYEQYF	TGTGCCAGCAGCTCCCCTACAGGGTATGAGCAGTACTTC
16	.	TRBV5-1	once	TRBJ1-2	CASTQRTPYLNYGYTF	TGCGCCAGCACCCAGCGGACCCCCTATCTTAACTATGGCTACACCTTC
16	TRBD2	TRBV5-4	.	TRBJ2-3	CASSFRREVSTDTQYF	TGTGCCAGCAGCTTCCGACGGGAGGTTAGCACAGATACGCAGTATTTT
15	TRBD1	TRBV7-9	once	TRBJ2-7	CASSPGTGDAYEQYF	TGTGCCAGCAGCCCCGGGACAGGGGATGCCTACGAGCAGTACTTC
14	.	TRBV5-1	.	TRBJ1-1	CASSFKGRDTEAFF	TGCGCCAGCAGCTTTAAGGGGAGGGACACTGAAGCTTTCTTT
11	.	TRBV29-1	.	TRBJ2-3	CSVEVLDTQYF	TGCAGCGTTGAAGTCCTAGATACGCAGTATTTT
16	TRBD2	TRBV19	.	TRBJ2-7	CASSMAASGGAYEQYF	TGTGCCAGTAGTATGGCCGCTAGCGGGGGGGCCTACGAGCAGTACTTC
17	TRBD1	TRBV4-1	few	TRBJ1-4	CASSQYLQGAGDEKLFF	TGCGCCAGCAGCCAGTACTTGCAGGGGGCCGGAGATGAAAAACTGTTTTTT
14	.	TRBV30	.	TRBJ2-4	CAWSVKSVKNIQYF	TGTGCCTGGAGTGTGAAGAGCGTCAAAAACATTCAGTACTTC
14	.	TRBV18	.	TRBJ1-5	CASSLGSSNQPQHF	TGTGCCAGCTCACTGGGCTCCAGCAATCAGCCCCAGCATTTT
17	TRBD1	TRBV7-8	few	TRBJ1-4	CASSLRGDRGPNEKLFF	TGTGCCAGCAGCTTACGGGGGGACAGGGGGCCGAATGAAAAACTGTTTTTT
16	TRBD2	TRBV28	.	TRBJ2-5	CASSRTSGRFQETQYF	TGTGCCAGCAGCCGTACTAGCGGGAGGTTCCAAGAGACCCAGTACTTC
14	TRBD1	TRBV2	few	TRBJ1-2	CASRARQGAVGYTF	TGTGCCAGCAGGGCCAGACAGGGGGCGGTTGGCTACACCTTC
17	TRBD1	TRBV4-3	.	TRBJ2-1	CASSQWPGQGAYNEQFF	TGCGCCAGCAGCCAATGGCCTGGCCAGGGGGCCTACAATGAGCAGTTCTTC
14	.	TRBV30	.	TRBJ1-6	CAWVGGGGNSPLHF	TGTGCCTGGGTAGGGGGGGGAGGTAATTCACCCCTCCACTTT
13	.	TRBV7-2	.	TRBJ2-3	CAGRPTSTDTQYF	TGTGCCGGCAGGCCGACTAGCACAGATACGCAGTATTTT
13	.	TRBV19	.	TRBJ1-1	CASSIGQNTEAFF	TGTGCCAGTAGTATCGGACAGAACACTGAAGCTTTCTTT
11	.	TRBV2	.	TRBJ1-2	CASMRTDGYTF	TGTGCCAGCATGAGAACCGATGGCTACACCTTC
15	TRBD1	TRBV7-3	.	TRBJ2-3	CASSTTGGGTDTQYF	TGTGCCAGCAGCACAACAGGGGGCGGCACAGATACGCAGTATTTT
15	TRBD2	TRBV19	.	TRBJ2-1	CATRLAGGIRGEQFF	TGTGCCACGAGGCTAGCGGGAGGGATTCGGGGTGAGCAGTTCTTC
19	.	TRBV11-2	few	TRBJ2-6	CASSSIRGKGSSGANVLTF	TGTGCCAGCAGCTCAATCAGGGGAAAAGGGTCATCTGGGGCCAACGTCCTGACTTTC
13	.	TRBV7-8	.	TRBJ2-3	CASSKTNRDTQYF	TGTGCCAGCAGCAAAACAAACAGAGATACGCAGTATTTT
19	TRBD2	TRBV9	.	TRBJ2-3	CASSTRLTLAGANTDTQYF	TGTGCCAGCAGCACTCGCTTGACACTAGCGGGGGCCAACACAGATACGCAGTATTTT
18	.	TRBV27	.	TRBJ2-6	CASSLRGQFNSGANVLTF	TGTGCCAGCAGTTTACGAGGACAGTTCAACTCTGGGGCCAACGTCCTGACTTTC
15	TRBD1	TRBV7-9	.	TRBJ1-4	CASSFVGQGSEKLFF	TGTGCCAGCAGCTTTGTGGGACAGGGGTCTGAAAAACTGTTTTTT
11	.	TRBV6-1	.	TRBJ2-7	CASRQSYEQYF	TGTGCCAGCAGACAGTCCTACGAGCAGTACTTC
14	.	TRBV27	few	TRBJ1-1	CASSPSVLNTEAFF	TGTGCCAGCAGTCCCTCCGTCCTGAACACTGAAGCTTTCTTT
16	TRBD1	TRBV4-1	.	TRBJ2-7	CASSLVPGQALSEQYF	TGCGCCAGCAGCCTCGTACCGGGACAGGCGTTAAGCGAGCAGTACTTC
16	TRBD1	TRBV7-8	.	TRBJ1-4	CASSSDRDRINEKLFF	TGTGCCAGCAGCTCTGACCGGGACAGGATAAATGAAAAACTGTTTTTT
14	.	TRBV6-5	.	TRBJ1-2	CASSYSSVNYGYTF	TGTGCCAGCAGTTACTCTTCAGTAAACTATGGCTACACCTTC